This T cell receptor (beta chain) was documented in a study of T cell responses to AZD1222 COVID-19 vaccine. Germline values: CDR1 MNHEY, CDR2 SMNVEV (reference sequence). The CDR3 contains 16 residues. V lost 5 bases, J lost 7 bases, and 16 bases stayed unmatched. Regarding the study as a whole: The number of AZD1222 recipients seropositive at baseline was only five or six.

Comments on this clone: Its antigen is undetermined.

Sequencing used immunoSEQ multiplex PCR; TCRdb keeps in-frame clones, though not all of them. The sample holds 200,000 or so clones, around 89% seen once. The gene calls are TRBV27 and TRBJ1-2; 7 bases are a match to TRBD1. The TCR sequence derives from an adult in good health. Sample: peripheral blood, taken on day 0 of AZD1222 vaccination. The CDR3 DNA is TGTGCCAGCAGTCCCATAACAGGGGCATCAGGATCTGGCTACACCTTC. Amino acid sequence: CASSPITGASGSGYTF.